Here is one T cell receptor (beta chain) with its context. Its matching antigen is unknown. Libraries were prepared by immunoSEQ multiplex PCR; TCRdb keeps only in-frame clonotypes and omits some of them. The table lists about 350,000 clones, 70% to 90% of them singletons. The CDR3 has 19 amino acids. V dropped 5 bases and J dropped 2 bases, with 26 bases sitting between them. Germline V CDR1 and CDR2: MDHEN, SYDVKM. The entry originates in a study of Ad26.COV2.S vaccination and SARS-CoV-2 variants. Study context: COV1001, an Ad26.COV2.S trial, supplied this vaccine-arm donor.

Specified treatment: around 19 received Ad26.COV2.S at low or high dose, single or two shots; roughly 5 received placebo; per-sample allocation not given. Samples were taken on day 63 after the first vaccine or placebo injection. Vaccination used an Ad26 vector expressing Wuhan-strain SARS-CoV-2 spike. Study-wide results and limits: With respect to non-spike TCR breadth, vaccine and placebo recipients were similar.

The material was peripheral blood, obtained in a trial of Ad26.COV2.S vaccine versus placebo. This rearrangement joins TRBV28 to TRBJ2-3; tentatively, D is TRBD2 (7 bases). The TCR was taken from a person between 18 and 65 years old who received the Ad26.COV2.S COVID-19 vaccine or a placebo. CDR3: CASSELLMGGGRSTDTQYF. The CDR3 DNA reads as TGTGCCAGCAGTGAGCTACTGATGGGAGGGGGAAGATCCACAGATACGCAGTATTTT.